This T cell receptor beta chain stems from a study of T cells in Graves' hyperthyroidism and ophthalmopathy. Points from the study as a whole: By a 13 V-J model, ophthalmopathy was set apart from stable hyperthyroidism.

Germline CDR1 reads DFQATT; CDR2 reads SNEGSKA (reference sequence). V lost 5 bases and J 4 bases, leaving 11 bases between the germline ends. CDR3 length: 12 amino acids. Authors of the study amplified TCR beta CDR3 regions from RNA transcripts. The HTBI set primed first-round TCR CDR3 RT-PCR. TCRdb independently ran MiXCR on the multiplex PCR reads; one entry per CDR3 protein. The profile shows 300,000 to 400,000 distinct CDR3 sequences, over 11% of them singletons. This clonotype was seen ten or more times. Its antigen is unidentified. V gene TRBV20-1 combines with J gene TRBJ2-5, with D maybe TRBD1 (7 bases). The sequencing input was blood. The sequence was obtained from an older woman with Graves' hyperthyroidism. CDR3 region: CSAGGGAETQYF. Written as DNA, the CDR3 is TGCAGTGCTGGAGGGGGCGCAGAGACCCAGTACTTC.